A single sample gave rise to the 7 T cell receptor beta chains below, sequenced in a study of human T cells and chemical hapten exposure. TCRdb fed the RACE reads into MiXCR, producing one record per CDR3 protein. The repertoire consists of 350,000 to 400,000 distinct CDR3 sequences, with roughly 5% occurring once and the leading ten covering just over 2.5%. Sample time point: pre-sensitization, week 0. Treatment in this sample: therapeutic diphenylcyclopropenone sensitization with weekly scalp DPC. The sequenced sample was whole blood, obtained in connection with sensitization to the hapten diphenylcyclopropenone (DPC). The receptors originated from a woman in her forties or fifties with alopecia areata. Some clones in this sample may be carry-over from other donors' samples.

The rearrangement uses TRBV7-8 and TRBJ1-1, with TRBD1 matching over 7 bases. Per germline, CDR1 SGHVS and CDR2 FQNEAQ. V lost 5 bases and J lost 6; bases outside the gene matches: 12. This CDR3 spans 15 amino acids. CDR3 region: CASSIGTAVSAEAFF. As DNA, the CDR3 is TGTGCCAGCAGCATCGGGACAGCTGTAAGCGCTGAAGCTTTCTTT.

J is TRBJ1-4 and V is TRBV27; no reliable D call. V lost 4 bases and J 14 bases, leaving 20 bases between the germline ends. Germline V lookup: CDR1 MNHEY, CDR2 SMNVEV (reference sequence). This CDR3 comprises 14 residues. For the CDR3, the DNA is TGTGCCAGCAGTTACTCCACTGGAACGGGGATTCTGTTTTTT. This codes for CASSYSTGTGILFF.

This clonotype showed up many times. The chain is built from TRBV6-5 and TRBJ1-2, with a tentative D call TRBD1 (5 bases). In germline, CDR1 is MNHEY, CDR2 SVGAGI. The V end was cut by 2 bases, the J end by 7 bases, with 17 bases between. The CDR3 contains 15 residues. The CDR3 region has the DNA TGTGCCAGCAGTTACACAGTTCAGGGAGTGAGTGGCTACACCTTC. This sequence encodes CASSYTVQGVSGYTF.

This clonotype has ten or more counts. CDR3 sequence reads: CASSQSHSRGNEQFF. In nucleotides, the CDR3 is TGCGCCAGCAGCCAATCCCACAGTCGCGGGAATGAGCAGTTCTTC. The chain couples TRBV4-3 to TRBJ2-1, with D possibly TRBD2 on 5 matching bases. The V end lost 2 bases, the J end lost 7 bases, and 15 bases lay between the germline ends. Germline lookup yields CDR1 LGHNA and CDR2 YSLEER. This CDR3 is built from 15 residues.

This clonotype was recorded many times. The chain employs TRBV2 and TRBJ1-1, with D unclear. The CDR3 length is 13 residues. V lost 6 bases, J lost 1 base, and 9 bases lay in between. Germline values: CDR1 SNHLY, CDR2 FYNNEI. The CDR3 DNA sequence: TGTGCCAGCAGCATAGATCCGAACACTGAAGCTTTCTTT. Translating it yields CASSIDPNTEAFF.

This chain uses TRBV5-5 with TRBJ2-3; D is unresolved. V gave up 2 bases and J gave up 5 bases, with 6 bases separating them. The CDR3 has 12 amino acids. CDR1 and CDR2 from the germline V gene are SGHKS and YYEKEE (reference sequence). The CDR3 region has the DNA TGTGCCAGCAGCTTCCCGGTAGATACGCAGTATTTT. Amino acids: CASSFPVDTQYF. Supplemented by reference TRBV5-5 and TRBJ2-3, the full variable domain reads DAGVTQSPTHLIKTRGQQVTLRCSPISGHKSVSWYQQVLGQGPQFIFQYYEKEERGRGNFPDRFSARQFPNYSSELNVNALLLGDSALYLCASSFPVDTQYFGPGTRLTVL.

This clonotype was seen only a few times. The chain has TRBV18 and TRBJ1-1; D remains ambiguous. Germline loops: CDR1 KGHSH, CDR2 LQKENI. V was clipped by 6 bases and J by 4 bases, with 12 bases between them. This CDR3 has 13 residues. CDR3 in amino acids: CASSRSAVTEAFF. The DNA for the CDR3 is TGTGCCAGCTCCAGATCAGCGGTCACTGAAGCTTTCTTT.